This passage covers 19 T cell receptor beta chains from one sample sequenced in a study of blood T cell repertoires in COVID-19. Using immunoSEQ multiplex PCR, the repertoire was profiled, and TCRdb retains in-frame clones only, with some absent. The sample lists around 120,000 clones; about two thirds were seen once. The sequenced material came from peripheral blood. Every receptor here comes from a human donor with acute or convalescent COVID-19. The donor label of this sample is uncertain.

V usage is TRBV24-1 and J usage is TRBJ2-5; maybe TRBD2 (6 bases). The CDR3 has 15 residues. Per germline, CDR1 KGHDR and CDR2 SFDVKD. V lost 5 bases to trimming and J lost 1 base, with 13 bases between them. In DNA, the CDR3 is TGTGCCACCAGTGTCGGAGGGGACTCCCAAGAGACCCAGTACTTC. Protein product: CATSVGGDSQETQYF.

On this clone itself: Since a much larger clone is just one base distant, this may be a read error. This chain uses TRBV5-1 with TRBJ1-1; 7 bases fit TRBD1. The CDR3 is made up of 14 amino acids. Germline V gene sequence: CDR1 SGHRS, CDR2 YFSETQ. Losses at the gene ends were 3 bases for V and 0 bases for J; bases not matched to a gene: 2. The CDR3 region has the DNA TGCGCCAGCAGCTCCGGACAGGTGAACACTGAAGCTTTCTTT. Its protein is CASSSGQVNTEAFF.

This chain connects TRBV14 to TRBJ2-5; D uncertain. Trimming stripped 3 bases from V and 4 bases from J, with 9 bases between. Germline assignment: CDR1 SGHDN and CDR2 FVKESK. The CDR3 sequence is 13 residues long. DNA for the CDR3: TGTGCCAGCAGCCAGAACCGGAGAGAGACCCAGTACTTC. This sequence encodes CASSQNRRETQYF.

CDR3 coding DNA: TGTGCCAGCAGCTACCGGACAGGGAGCTATGGCTACACCTTC. It is translated as CASSYRTGSYGYTF. This sequence joins TRBV5-6 and TRBJ1-2; 8 positions match TRBD1. The CDR3 consists of 14 residues. V lost 3 bases to trimming and J lost 4 bases; unmatched junction nucleotides: 5. Germline CDR1 SGHDT, CDR2 YYEEEE. The full variable domain, in which reference TRBV5-6 and TRBJ1-2 provide the parts outside the CDR3, is DAGVTQSPTHLIKTRGQQVTLRCSPKSGHDTVSWYQQALGQGPQFIFQYYEEEERQRGNFPDRFSGHQFPNYSSELNVNALLLGDSALYLCASSYRTGSYGYTFGSGTRLTVV.

The gene calls are TRBV12-5 and TRBJ1-1; D perhaps matches TRBD1 (5 bases). V lost 5 bases, J lost 1 base, and 11 bases lay in between. The germline CDR1 and CDR2 sequences are LGHNT and FRNRAP. The CDR3 covers 14 residues. The chain's CDR3 is CASGRDSSNTEAFF. The CDR3 bases are TGTGCTAGTGGTCGGGACTCCTCGAACACTGAAGCTTTCTTT.

The chain recombines TRBV19 with TRBJ1-4, with a weak D call TRBD1 (5 bases). The CDR3 has 16 amino acids. The V gene lost 5 bases and the J gene lost 7 bases, with 20 bases spanning the gap. The germline V gene encodes CDR1 LNHDA and CDR2 SQIVND (reference sequence). The CDR3 DNA sequence: TGTGCCAGTAGTGGATCCTCGGGGGTCCGGGCTGAAAAACTGTTTTTT. This gives the protein CASSGSSGVRAEKLFF.

This chain joins TRBV4-1 and TRBJ2-3; TRBD2 aligns across 15 bases. Per the germline V gene, CDR1 is MGHRA and CDR2 is YSYEKL. This CDR3 is built from 19 residues. The V gene end was trimmed by 4 bases and the J gene end by 4 bases; junction bases not matched to a gene: 12. CDR3 region: CASSRIPRTSGGGSDTQYF. In nucleotides, the CDR3 is TGCGCCAGCAGCCGAATCCCCCGGACTAGCGGGGGGGGATCAGATACGCAGTATTTT.

The CDR3 protein is CASSPDSEYGYTF. The CDR3 region has the DNA TGTGCCAGCTCACCGGACAGCGAATATGGCTACACCTTC. The genes are TRBV18 and TRBJ1-2; D may be TRBD1 (6 bases). Looked up from germline, CDR1 is KGHSH and CDR2 is LQKENI. The ends were cut back, 3 bases at V and 5 bases at J, with 10 bases in the middle. The CDR3 is made up of 13 amino acids.

In this sample, this clone turned up many times. This chain uses TRBV13 with TRBJ1-6; the match to TRBD1 covers 10 bases. V lost 5 bases to trimming and J lost 8 bases; unmatched junction nucleotides: 9. Germline lookup yields CDR1 PRHDT and CDR2 FYEKMQ (reference sequence). The CDR3 runs 16 residues. The CDR3 nucleotides read TGTGCCAGCAGCAAACCGACAGGGGGCCTGGATTCACCCCTCCACTTT. Amino acid sequence: CASSKPTGGLDSPLHF.

The chain carries TRBV2 and TRBJ2-3; weak D call: TRBD1 (6 bases). This CDR3 contains 15 residues. CDR1 and CDR2 from the germline V gene are SNHLY and FYNNEI. V was pared by 3 bases and J by 4 bases, with 14 bases between. Here the CDR3 reads CASSDRGPGADTQYF. The CDR3 DNA sequence: TGTGCCAGCAGTGACAGGGGCCCAGGAGCAGATACGCAGTATTTT.

The chain is built from TRBV24-1 and TRBJ2-6; TRBD1 is a possible D gene (6 bases). V lost 2 bases and J lost 4, with 11 bases in between. This CDR3 spans 16 amino acids. Germline V gives CDR1 KGHDR, CDR2 SFDVKD. The CDR3 bases are TGTGCCACCAGTGATTCCCTAGGACAGGGGGCCAACGTCCTGACTTTC. This gives the protein CATSDSLGQGANVLTF.

The gene calls are TRBV6-5 and TRBJ1-5; D is possibly TRBD1 (6 bases). Germline lookup yields CDR1 MNHEY and CDR2 SVGAGI. The CDR3 spans 14 residues. The germline V and J ends were trimmed by 2 bases and 6 bases, with 11 bases remaining between them. The CDR3: CASSYMGGLQPQHF. For the CDR3, the DNA is TGTGCCAGCAGTTACATGGGGGGGCTTCAGCCCCAGCATTTT.

The chain joins TRBV10-3 to TRBJ2-7; 7 bases map to TRBD1. Trimming removed 6 bases from V and 4 bases from J; junction bases left unmatched: 12. The CDR3 has 15 amino acids. Germline CDR1 and CDR2: ENHRY and SYGVKD. The CDR3 region is CAIRPSQGNRYEQYF. CDR3 nucleotide sequence: TGTGCCATCAGACCGTCACAGGGGAATCGTTACGAGCAGTACTTC.

The CDR3 reads CASSQGLADEQFF. CDR3 bases: TGTGCCAGCAGCCAGGGACTAGCGGATGAGCAGTTCTTC. The V gene is TRBV5-4, the J gene TRBJ2-1; TRBD2 matches at 11 bases. This CDR3 comprises 13 residues. Germline V lookup: CDR1 SGHNT, CDR2 YYREEE (reference sequence). V dropped 4 bases and J dropped 8; count of bases not matched to a gene: 2.

This clone was recorded only once. The gene calls are TRBV28 and TRBJ1-2, with TRBD1 as a possible D gene (5 bases). With 8 bases removed from V and 2 bases from J, the gap between germline ends came to 21 bases. This CDR3 region has 16 residues. Per the germline V gene, CDR1 is MDHEN and CDR2 is SYDVKM. The CDR3 DNA follows: TGTGCCAGCTACACTCTAGGGGCAGCTCAGAACTATGGCTACACCTTC. It specifies CASYTLGAAQNYGYTF.

This chain links TRBV30 with TRBJ1-5; 8 nucleotides match TRBD1. The length of the CDR3 is 14 residues. J gave up 7 bases and V 3 bases, and 8 bases lay outside the gene matches. The germline CDR1 and CDR2 sequences are GTSNPN and SVGIG (reference sequence). CDR3 nucleotide sequence: TGTGCCTGGAGCGGAGGGACAGGTTCCCAGCCCCAGCATTTT. Its translation: CAWSGGTGSQPQHF.

This clone occurred a few times. The chain combines TRBV6-1 with TRBJ1-1, with 7 bases fitting TRBD1. The V gene's germline CDR1 is MNHNS and CDR2 SASEGT. The CDR3 consists of 16 residues. After removal of 0 bases from V and 2 bases from J, the junction contained 6 bases not matched to a gene. The CDR3 DNA reads as TGTGCCAGCAGTGAAGCTTTAGGGGACAGAAACACTGAAGCTTTCTTT. This codes for CASSEALGDRNTEAFF.

The genes are TRBV30 and TRBJ2-7; the match to TRBD2 covers 9 bases. The germline V gene encodes CDR1 GTSNPN and CDR2 SVGIG (reference sequence). CDR3 length: 16 amino acids. With 6 bases clipped from V and 7 bases from J, the junction kept 19 bases outside the gene matches. CDR3 sequence: CACPLRASGDSREQYV. Here the CDR3 DNA reads TGTGCCTGCCCTCTAAGGGCTAGCGGGGACTCTCGGGAGCAGTACGTC.

The rearrangement links TRBV11-2 to TRBJ2-3, with 9 positions matching TRBD2. V lost 4 bases and J lost 3; bases outside the gene matches: 5. CDR1 is SGHAT, CDR2 FQNNGV, per germline. CDR3 length: 15 amino acids. The CDR3 sequence is CASSYGLAWTDTQYF. In nucleotides, the CDR3 is TGTGCCAGCAGCTACGGACTAGCGTGGACAGATACGCAGTATTTT. The entire variable domain, with the rest obtained from reference TRBV11-2 and TRBJ2-3, is as follows: EAGVAQSPRYKIIEKRQSVAFWCNPISGHATLYWYQQILGQGPKLLIQFQNNGVVDDSQLPKDRFSAERLKGVDSTLKIQPAKLEDSAVYLCASSYGLAWTDTQYFGPGTRLTVL.